This TCR beta chain was sequenced during a study of neoadjuvant nivolumab and ipilimumab in lung cancer. TCRdb's table, derived via immunoSEQ multiplex PCR, lists solely in-frame clones and lacks some. The sample lists fewer than 40,000 clones, 90% occurring once. Germline CDR1 and CDR2: LNHDA and SQIVND (reference sequence). The CDR3 consists of 15 residues. Trimming took 3 bases from V and 5 from J; bases not matched to a gene: 4. The rearrangement uses TRBV19 and TRBJ1-5; TRBD1 matches at 10 bases. This TCR was recovered from an adult with non-small cell lung cancer. Material: peripheral blood, obtained after neoadjuvant nivolumab, alone or with ipilimumab, at or shortly before surgery. The CDR3 sequence: CASSIRGTGDQPQHF. Here the CDR3 DNA reads TGTGCCAGTAGTATCCGCGGGACAGGGGATCAGCCCCAGCATTTT.